The 2 T cell receptor beta chains in this list originate from one sample, sequenced in a study of vaccination effects on CD4 cells after COVID-19. Generated by immunoSEQ multiplex PCR, the TCRdb table keeps only in-frame clones and is missing some. The profile shows roughly 30,000 clones, approximately 73% of them singletons. These receptors are not linked to any known antigen. After expansion with viral peptide pools in the ViraFEST assay, antigen-specific CD4+ T cells were sequenced. When around 10 days of culture had elapsed, CD4+ T cells were isolated. Nucleocapsid antibodies stayed negative before and after vaccination, showing no earlier SARS-CoV-2 infection. The sequences come from CD4+ T cells from PBMCs cultured with HCoV-OC43 spike peptides, collected before COVID-19 vaccination. Subset meaning: HCoV-OC43 spike overlapping peptide pool stimulation. The receptors derive from a human donor who received a COVID-19 vaccine.

The chain's CDR3 is CASSLDRVGNYGYTF. In nucleotides, the CDR3 is TGTGCCAGCAGCTTAGACAGGGTGGGGAACTATGGCTACACCTTC. The chain uses TRBV7-2 and TRBJ1-2; D is possibly TRBD1 (6 bases). The CDR3 spans 15 residues. CDR1 and CDR2 (germline): SGHTA, FQGNSA. The ends were cut back, 1 base at V and 2 bases at J, with 11 bases in the middle.

The count of this clone is one. The chain has TRBV7-2 and TRBJ2-3; D tentatively reads TRBD1 or TRBD2 (5 bases each). Per the germline V gene, CDR1 is SGHTA and CDR2 is FQGNSA. The V gene lost 5 bases and the J gene lost 3 bases, with 18 bases spanning the gap. CDR3 length: 16 residues. CDR3 sequence reads: CASSPSGTTLTDTQYF. DNA for the CDR3: TGTGCCAGCAGCCCGTCCGGGACCACACTAACAGATACGCAGTATTTT.